The 19 T cell receptor beta chains given below trace back to one sample, sequenced in a study of cytomegalovirus exposure and HLA in healthy donors (TCRdb year 2017). The library was generated by the immunoSEQ multiplex PCR assay. For the multiplex PCR, a mixture combining 60 forward primers for TCR Vbeta segments and 13 reverse primers for TCR Jbeta segments was used. TCRdb's version of the immuneACCESS table is confined to in-frame rearrangements and falls short of the full clone set. An unresolved V gene accounts for under half of the shortfall where checked; the remainder is of unknown origin. The sample table holds about 140,000 clones, of which 65% to 80% were seen once. The ten largest account for 8.8% of the sample. The sequencing input was PBMCs. The source is a woman in her 50s in good health and CMV-seropositive.

The chain combines TRBV28 with TRBJ1-3; TRBD1 agrees at 10 bases. With V trimmed by 6 bases and J by 6 bases, 8 bases remained unmatched. Germline CDR1 is MDHEN and CDR2 is SYDVKM. This CDR3 contains 15 residues. CDR3 in amino acids: CASRVPGQGLNTIYF. CDR3 DNA sequence: TGTGCCAGCAGGGTTCCGGGACAGGGGTTAAACACCATATATTTT.

This clone was observed once. V gene TRBV27 combines with J gene TRBJ1-4, with D unclear. Trimming removed 8 bases at V and 3 bases at J, with 10 bases between. The germline gives CDR1 MNHEY, CDR2 SMNVEV (reference sequence). The CDR3 covers 13 residues. Written as DNA, the CDR3 is TGTGCCAGCGGTGGAGGGTCTAATGAAAAACTGTTTTTT. As protein: CASGGGSNEKLFF.

The CDR3 bases are TGTGCCATCAGCCTTGAGGGGACAGGGTATTCACCCCTCCACTTT. This gives the protein CAISLEGTGYSPLHF. J is TRBJ1-6 and V is TRBV10-3, with TRBD1 identical over 9 bases. The CDR3 is 15 residues long. V shed 6 bases, J shed 8 bases, and the junction held 8 bases outside the gene matches. From germline, CDR1 is ENHRY and CDR2 SYGVKD.

The chain is built from TRBV29-1 and TRBJ1-4; D is ambiguous. CDR3 length: 13 residues. The ends were cut back, 7 bases at V and 8 bases at J, with 17 bases in the middle. Germline assignment: CDR1 SQVTM and CDR2 ANQGSEA. As DNA, the CDR3 is TGCAGCGGGACGAGCGGACCGCGGGAAAAACTGTTTTTT. Its protein product is CSGTSGPREKLFF.

V usage is TRBV6-1 and J usage is TRBJ2-7; no reliable D call. Germline V gene sequence: CDR1 MNHNS, CDR2 SASEGT. The CDR3 has 14 amino acids. V was cut by 3 bases and J by 8 bases, with 17 bases left in between. CDR3 protein: CASSEEEVVSKQYF. CDR3 nucleotide sequence: TGTGCCAGCAGTGAGGAAGAGGTGGTATCCAAGCAGTACTTC.

This clone came up a few times. Here the CDR3 reads CAWSVGSGNTIYF. As DNA, the CDR3 is TGTGCCTGGAGTGTCGGCTCTGGAAACACCATATATTTT. This chain links TRBV30 with TRBJ1-3; D ambiguous. The V gene's germline CDR1 is GTSNPN and CDR2 SVGIG (reference sequence). With 0 bases removed from V and 0 bases from J, the gap between germline ends came to 3 bases. The CDR3 has 13 amino acids.

The chain couples TRBV15 to TRBJ2-7; tentative D call: TRBD1 (6 bases). The V gene lost 4 bases and the J gene lost 5 bases, with 12 bases spanning the gap. CDR3 length equals 13 residues. CDR1 is LNHNV and CDR2 is YYDKDF in the germline V gene (reference sequence). The CDR3 nucleotides read TGTGCCACCAGCACCGGACAGATCGACGAGCAGTACTTC. Translating it yields CATSTGQIDEQYF.

This sequence joins TRBV4-3 and TRBJ2-3; no definite D call. Germline V gene sequence: CDR1 LGHNA, CDR2 YSLEER. The CDR3 loop spans 15 amino acids. Trimming shortened V by 0 bases and J by 3 bases, and 10 bases separated the two germline ends. The CDR3 protein is CASSQDSAGTDTQYF. CDR3 nucleotides: TGCGCCAGCAGCCAAGATTCCGCAGGAACAGATACGCAGTATTTT.

CDR3 bases: TGCGCCAGCAGTACAATAGGGGGGGGCTACGAGCAGTACTTC. Encoded protein: CASSTIGGGYEQYF. This chain connects TRBV5-1 to TRBJ2-5; possibly TRBD2 for D (7 bases). Gene TRBJ2-7 matches the end of the DNA better, so the J call may be wrong. The CDR3 is 14 amino acids. From germline, CDR1 is SGHRS and CDR2 YFSETQ.

The gene calls are TRBV9 and TRBJ1-1; 8 bases match TRBD1. The CDR3 has 15 amino acids. In germline, CDR1 is SGDLS, CDR2 YYNGEE. The trim removed 2 bases at V and 4 bases at J, leaving 7 bases unmatched. The CDR3 sequence: CASSVTGQGGTEAFF. DNA of the CDR3: TGTGCCAGCAGCGTCACCGGACAGGGAGGCACTGAAGCTTTCTTT.

This chain links TRBV15 with TRBJ2-7, with D maybe TRBD2 (5 bases). V was shortened by 1 base and J by 0 bases, with 13 bases between the two germline ends. Germline CDR1 and CDR2: LNHNV and YYDKDF (reference sequence). The CDR3 is 16 amino acids. CDR3 amino acids: CATSRGETESSYEQYF. DNA for the CDR3: TGTGCCACCAGCAGAGGGGAGACGGAGAGCTCCTACGAGCAGTACTTC.

A note on this clone: A read error may produce the germline difference seen at one junction end. J is TRBJ2-2 and V is TRBV19; TRBD2 might be the D (7 bases). This CDR3 spans 15 amino acids. CDR1 LNHDA and CDR2 SQIVND come from the germline V gene (reference sequence). The CDR3 reads CVSFGGGPNTGELFF. CDR3 DNA: TGCGTCAGCTTTGGGGGGGGCCCGAACACCGGGGAGCTGTTTTTT.

The J gene is TRBJ1-3, the V gene TRBV18, with D possibly matching TRBD1 (5 bases). Germline V gene data show CDR1 as KGHSH and CDR2 as LQKENI. The CDR3 sequence is 15 residues long. V was trimmed by 6 bases and J by 4 bases, leaving 16 bases between them. CDR3 nucleotides: TGTGCCAGCTCGGCAGCGGGGGACCCCGGAAACACCATATATTTT. This sequence encodes CASSAAGDPGNTIYF.

This clone has only a few counts. The genes are TRBV7-2 and TRBJ2-5, with D tentatively TRBD2 (5 bases). Germline values: CDR1 SGHTA, CDR2 FQGNSA. The CDR3 extends over 13 amino acids. V shed 4 bases and J shed 4 bases, with 10 bases lying between them. The DNA for the CDR3 is TGTGCCAGCAGCTCCCAGCGGAGAGAGACCCAGTACTTC. This gives the protein CASSSQRRETQYF.

The genes are TRBV30 and TRBJ1-6; 7 bases match TRBD1. CDR3 length: 13 residues. CDR1 is GTSNPN, CDR2 SVGIG, per germline (reference sequence). The junction had 7 bases not matched to a gene; V was cut back by 4 bases and J by 10 bases. The CDR3 region has the DNA TGTGCCTGGATAAAGGGGGCGGGATCACCCCTCCACTTT. Its translation: CAWIKGAGSPLHF.

This clone was picked up a small number of times. The chain couples TRBV14 to TRBJ2-3; the match to TRBD2 covers 10 bases. This CDR3 is built from 17 residues. CDR1 SGHDN and CDR2 FVKESK come from the germline V gene. V was clipped by 1 base and J by 1 base; unmatched bases: 5. In DNA, the CDR3 is TGTGCCAGCAGCCAAGTCCCTAGCGGGGGAGGCACAGATACGCAGTATTTT. It translates to CASSQVPSGGGTDTQYF. The full variable domain, its missing parts supplied by reference TRBV14 and TRBJ2-3, is EAGVTQFPSHSVIEKGQTVTLRCDPISGHDNLYWYRRVMGKEIKFLLHFVKESKQDESGMPNNRFLAERTGGTYSTLKVQPAELEDSGVYFCASSQVPSGGGTDTQYFGPGTRLTVL.

The CDR3 sequence is CASSPGGSGTQYF. As DNA, the CDR3 is TGCGCCAGCAGCCCGGGGGGGTCAGGTACGCAGTATTTT. The chain uses TRBV5-1 and TRBJ2-3; 8 nucleotides line up with TRBD2. With V trimmed by 4 bases and J by 8 bases, 6 bases remained unmatched. Germline V lookup: CDR1 SGHRS, CDR2 YFSETQ. This CDR3 spans 13 amino acids.

In DNA, the CDR3 is TGTGCCAGCTCCCGGGACATCCCATATGAAAAACTGTTTTTT. Its protein product is CASSRDIPYEKLFF. The chain couples TRBV2 to TRBJ1-4, with TRBD1 as a possible D gene (6 bases). The CDR3 consists of 14 residues. Trimming took 8 bases from V and 6 from J, leaving 16 bases between them. Germline-derived CDR1 and CDR2 are SNHLY and FYNNEI.

V and J are TRBV29-1 and TRBJ1-2, with 10 nucleotides matching TRBD1. The CDR3 has 15 residues. V lost 7 bases to trimming and J lost 6 bases; unmatched junction nucleotides: 14. CDR1 SQVTM and CDR2 ANQGSEA come from the germline V gene. The CDR3 DNA reads as TGCAGCGCGCAAGAGACAGGGGGCGGAGGGGATGGCTACACCTTC. Its translation is CSAQETGGGGDGYTF.